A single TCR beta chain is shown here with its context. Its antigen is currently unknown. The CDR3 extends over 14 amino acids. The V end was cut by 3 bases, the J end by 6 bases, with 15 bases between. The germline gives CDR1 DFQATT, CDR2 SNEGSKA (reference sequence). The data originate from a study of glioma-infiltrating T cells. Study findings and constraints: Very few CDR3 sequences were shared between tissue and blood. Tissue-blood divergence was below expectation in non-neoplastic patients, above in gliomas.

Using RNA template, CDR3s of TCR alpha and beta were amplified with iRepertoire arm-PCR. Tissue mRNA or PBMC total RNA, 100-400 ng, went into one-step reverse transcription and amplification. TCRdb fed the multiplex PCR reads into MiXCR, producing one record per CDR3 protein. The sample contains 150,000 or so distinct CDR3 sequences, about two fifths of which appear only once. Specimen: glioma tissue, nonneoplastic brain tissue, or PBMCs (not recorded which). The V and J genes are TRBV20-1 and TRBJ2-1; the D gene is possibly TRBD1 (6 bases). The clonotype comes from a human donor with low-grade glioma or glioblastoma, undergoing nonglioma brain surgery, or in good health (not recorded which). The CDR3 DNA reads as TGCAGTGCTAGCAGAACAGGGAGAGGCAATGAGCAGTTCTTC. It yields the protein CSASRTGRGNEQFF.